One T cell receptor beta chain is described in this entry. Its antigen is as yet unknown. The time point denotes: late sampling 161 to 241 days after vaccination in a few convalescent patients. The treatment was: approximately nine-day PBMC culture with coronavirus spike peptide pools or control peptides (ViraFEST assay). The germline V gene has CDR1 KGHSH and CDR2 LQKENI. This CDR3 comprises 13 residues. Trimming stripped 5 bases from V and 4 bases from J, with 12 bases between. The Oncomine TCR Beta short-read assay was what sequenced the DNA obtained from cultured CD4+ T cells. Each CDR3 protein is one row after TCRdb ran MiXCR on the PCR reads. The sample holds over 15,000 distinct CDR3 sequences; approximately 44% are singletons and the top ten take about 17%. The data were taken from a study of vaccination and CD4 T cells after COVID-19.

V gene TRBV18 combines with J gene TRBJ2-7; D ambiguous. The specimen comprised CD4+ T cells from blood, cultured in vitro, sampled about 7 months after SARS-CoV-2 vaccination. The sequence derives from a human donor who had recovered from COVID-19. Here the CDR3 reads CASSVRAHYEQYF. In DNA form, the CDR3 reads TGTGCCAGCTCAGTCCGGGCGCATTACGAGCAGTACTTC.